This T cell receptor (beta chain) stems from a study of T cells in localized non-small cell lung cancer. V was shortened by 0 bases and J by 0 bases, with 10 bases between the two germline ends. CDR1 and CDR2 (germline): SGHNT, YYREEE (reference sequence). This CDR3 contains 16 residues. The assay was immunoSEQ multiplex PCR, and TCRdb's table has in-frame clones only and misses some. The sample records tens of thousands of clones, approximately 85% being singletons. Sequenced material: peripheral blood, taken before any cancer treatment. The receptor comes from a female donor of 60 years or more with stage I lung adenocarcinoma. This chain links TRBV5-4 with TRBJ1-3; D not resolved. CDR3 bases: TGTGCCAGCAGCTTGGACCTGGGCGTCTCTGGAAACACCATATATTTT. This gives the protein CASSLDLGVSGNTIYF.